The T cell receptor beta chain under discussion was sequenced for a study of T-cell memory formation after mild COVID-19. Study-wide results and limits: Memory cells collected pre-infection included some clones that later responded, suggesting cross-reactive memory joined. From day 15 to 85, contracting clones were balanced between CD4 and CD8, whereas later expanders leaned toward CD4+.

cDNA libraries for TCR alpha and TCR beta, carrying sample barcodes and UMIs, came from 5'RACE with constant-segment primers. Via MiXCR, TCRdb re-called the 5' RACE reads, giving one row per CDR3 protein. The profile shows more than 300,000 distinct CDR3 sequences, around 15% of them singletons. This clonotype was recorded a few times. The antigen is unknown. Looked up from germline, CDR1 is PRHDT and CDR2 is FYEKMQ (reference sequence). V lost 0 bases, J lost 8 bases, and 11 bases lay in between. This CDR3 has 14 amino acids. The V and J genes are TRBV13 and TRBJ1-5; D possibly corresponds to TRBD1 (6 bases). Source material: PBMCs or a T cell subset sorted from them (not recorded which). This sequence was found in a man between 18 and 29 years old who had mild COVID-19 (a few samples of this study predate the infection). Cell type and time point are not known. The CDR3 region has the DNA TGTGCCAGCAGCTTAGGTCAGGGGACGGAGCCCCAGCATTTT. This gives the protein CASSLGQGTEPQHF.